This T cell receptor (beta chain) stems from a study of beta chain features in type 1 diabetes (dated by TCRdb to 2016 to 2018). Describing the broader study: Patients and healthy donors did not differ in mean age, gender distribution, total cell number or subset yield. The study compared the TCRB repertoires of sorted circulating CD4+ T cell subsets in recently diagnosed type 1 diabetes patients with those in matched healthy donors. Regulatory and stem cell-like memory subsets were isolated from only 8 patients and about 8 healthy donors, whereas naive and central memory subsets came from all 30 or so donors. A total of 85 million to 110 million sorted cells were examined across all samples, and RNA yield correlated strongly with the number of cells per subset. Broader findings and caveats from the paper: A moderate but significant shortening of TCRB CDR3 length was observed in type 1 diabetes patients in all four CD4+ subsets. PCR may preferentially amplify shorter templates, but because patient and control samples were amplified and corrected together, any resulting skew would affect both groups equally. Sequencing cDNA rather than genomic DNA could over-represent highly expressing activated cells, although activation and CD3 levels did not differ between groups. HLA sub-analyses involved small numbers of individuals, so any influence of HLA type on TCRB rearrangement remained unresolved. Fewer insertions and more nucleotide deletions at VDJ recombination sites were observed in patients with type 1 diabetes, implying thymic rearrangement abnormalities. Naive, central memory and regulatory TCRB repertoires appeared more similar among patients than among healthy donors.

Per the germline V gene, KGHSH is the CDR1 and LQKENI is the CDR2. V and J are truncated by 10 bases and 5 bases respectively, leaving an intervening sequence of 12 bases. The CDR3 has 12 amino acids, counting the end cysteine and phenylalanine. Just CDR3 DNA is preserved here, 36 bases in frame from base 1. A word on this clone: The target of this receptor is not known. Base qualities are missing; no much larger clone stands one base away.

Each donor gave one peripheral blood draw, averaging approximately 110 mL, which was collected into heparinised tubes. Naive, central memory, regulatory and stem cell-like memory CD4+ T cells were sorted on a BD FACSAria II using a panel including CD45RO, CCR7, CD25, CD127, CD95 and CD27. Purity was above 95% for every sorted population. PBMCs were separated immediately by Lymphoprep density gradient centrifugation and were stained directly, without being cultured. So that batch effects would be minimized, each experiment stained and sorted samples in pairs, pairing one healthy donor with one patient. All of the isolated RNA was reverse transcribed with the High Capacity cDNA Reverse Transcription Kit, so expressed TCRB transcripts were sequenced. Deep immunoSEQ sequencing was performed on naive, central memory and regulatory T cell samples, with an average of roughly 3.6 million total reads per sample. Sorted cells were lysed in RLT buffer, and RNA was extracted using DNase-treated RNeasy Micro or Mini kits according to cell number. To prevent cross-contamination, each cell subset was processed individually, whereas patient and healthy donor samples were processed jointly. The immunoSEQ multiplex PCR was used to amplify TCRB sequences from cDNA, generating 87-bp fragments that spanned the CDR3 region. The amplicons were sequenced using the Illumina HiSeq platform. As for how the authors treated the data: PCR bias was computationally corrected using synthetic template baselines, reads within Hamming distance 2 were collapsed, and singletons that could not be merged were discarded. Reads were aligned against IMGT to assign V, D and J genes, CDR3 length and insertions or deletions at six rearrangement sites. Clonotype counts were normalized to sorted cell number within each subset before computing true diversity and Gini coefficients with the tcR R package. Repertoire sharing was quantified using the overlap coefficient calculated on TCRB nucleotide sequences. Entries here come from immuneACCESS through TCRdb and include only in-frame sequences with V and J called. Some clones fail to appear in such tables; in the studies checked, an unresolved V gene covers under half of the shortfall, and the cause of the remainder is unknown. For V, J and clone size, that table is used; D and trimming come from the DNA. In all, the sample holds about 120,000 clones, and less than 20% of those were seen once. The top ten clonotypes cover over 2% of the sample.

Here the chain combines TRBV18 and TRBJ2-1, with the D segment identity uncertain. The source of this sequence is a man aged 25 to 40 with type 1 diabetes. The sample was central memory CD4+ T cells from blood. Read as DNA, the sequence is TGTGCCACCAAAACGGAAGACAATGAGCAGTTCTTC. It encodes CATKTEDNEQFF.